A single sample gave rise to the 25 T cell receptor beta chains below, sequenced in a study of PD-1 blockade in classical Hodgkin lymphoma. Every patient experienced relapse after autologous stem cell transplantation, and brentuximab vedotin exposure varied. TCRdb's table, derived via immunoSEQ multiplex PCR, lists solely in-frame clones and lacks some. The repertoire holds roughly 61,000 clones, with approximately 90% as singletons. The specimen was peripheral blood mononuclear cells (PBMCs), collected before the second cycle of nivolumab. The receptors here all came from a human donor with classical Hodgkin lymphoma.

V is TRBV30 and J is TRBJ1-5; D uncertain. The germline CDR1 and CDR2 sequences are GTSNPN and SVGIG (reference sequence). This CDR3 comprises 12 residues. V was cut by 3 bases and J by 6 bases, with 9 bases left in between. The CDR3 region is CAWRVGIQPQHF. The CDR3 DNA reads as TGTGCCTGGAGGGTAGGGATTCAGCCCCAGCATTTT. The full variable domain, in which reference TRBV30 and TRBJ1-5 provide the parts outside the CDR3, is SQTIHQWPATLVQPVGSPLSLECTVEGTSNPNLYWYRQAAGRGLQLLFYSVGIGQISSEVPQNLSASRPQDRQFILSSKKLLLSDSGFYLCAWRVGIQPQHFGDGTRLSIL.

The chain couples TRBV6-5 to TRBJ2-3, with D tentatively TRBD1 (5 bases). The germline gives CDR1 MNHEY, CDR2 SVGAGI. Trimming left V 4 bases short and J 8 bases short, with 7 bases between. The CDR3 has 11 residues. CDR3 loop: CASSSRGTQYF. CDR3 DNA: TGTGCCAGCAGTTCTAGGGGTACGCAGTATTTT.

The table lists this clone with a count of one. The chain combines TRBV30 with TRBJ2-2; no definite D call. CDR1 and CDR2 (germline): GTSNPN, SVGIG (reference sequence). The CDR3 has 11 amino acids. This CDR3 is CVLSAAGELFF. The CDR3 DNA is TGTGTACTTTCTGCAGCCGGGGAGCTGTTTTTT.

The V call is TRBV6-1, the J call TRBJ2-6, with D tentatively TRBD1 (6 bases). Germline-derived CDR1 and CDR2 are MNHNS and SASEGT. The CDR3 is made up of 13 amino acids. Trimming pared 4 bases from V and 11 bases from J, leaving 12 bases between. CDR3 region: CASSVQGNYVLTF. In DNA, the CDR3 is TGTGCCAGCAGTGTACAGGGAAACTACGTCCTGACTTTC.

A note on this clone: Only one base separates this from a far larger clonotype, so it likely reflects a read error. The genes are TRBV4-1 and TRBJ2-1; no clear D gene. The ends were cut back, 5 bases at V and 8 bases at J, with 13 bases in the middle. The CDR3 loop spans 13 amino acids. CDR1 is MGHRA, CDR2 YSYEKL, per germline. CDR3 in DNA: TGCGCCAGCAGCGAAGCAGGAGAGGATGAGCAGTTCTTC. Protein: CASSEAGEDEQFF.

The chain has TRBV2 and TRBJ1-2; no definite D call. The V gene lost 6 bases and the J gene lost 2 bases, with 4 bases spanning the gap. CDR3 length equals 11 residues. The germline gives CDR1 SNHLY, CDR2 FYNNEI. CDR3 in amino acids: CASRDNYGYTF. For the CDR3, the DNA is TGTGCCAGCAGGGACAACTATGGCTACACCTTC.

This chain joins TRBV7-3 and TRBJ2-1; D is possibly TRBD1 (6 bases). V was clipped by 1 base and J by 2 bases, with 15 bases between them. The CDR3 consists of 17 residues. The V gene's germline CDR1 is SGHTA and CDR2 FQGTGA. CDR3 in DNA: TGTGCCAGCAGCTTAAGTGCAGGGGCGATACCCTACAATGAGCAGTTCTTC. This sequence encodes CASSLSAGAIPYNEQFF.

The V gene is TRBV4-3, the J gene TRBJ2-1, with 12 positions matching TRBD2. Germline V gene lookup returns CDR1 LGHNA and CDR2 YSLEER. Unmatched junction bases numbered 3, after V lost 0 bases and J lost 9 bases. The CDR3 has 15 amino acids. The DNA for the CDR3 is TGCGCCAGCAGCCAAGAACCTAGCGGGAGGGCTGAGCAGTTCTTC. Amino acid sequence: CASSQEPSGRAEQFF.

CDR3 DNA: TGTGCCAGCAGGGAAAAAAATTCACCCCTCCACTTT. This gives the protein CASREKNSPLHF. The chain combines TRBV27 with TRBJ1-6; the D is unclear. The germline V gene has CDR1 MNHEY and CDR2 SMNVEV (reference sequence). This CDR3 region has 12 residues. Trimming removed 6 bases at V and 7 bases at J, with 7 bases between.

This chain joins TRBV2 and TRBJ2-7; D ambiguous. Germline V CDR1 and CDR2: SNHLY, FYNNEI. The V end was cut by 3 bases, the J end by 5 bases, with 8 bases between. The CDR3 runs 12 residues. CDR3 nucleotide sequence: TGTGCCAGCAGTGAGGGTAGGGACGAGCAGTACTTC. Protein sequence: CASSEGRDEQYF.

This clone was picked up one time. This sequence joins TRBV7-9 and TRBJ1-2; TRBD1 aligns across 10 bases. With 5 bases clipped from V and 4 bases from J, the junction kept 7 bases outside the gene matches. This CDR3 is 15 amino acids long. Germline V CDR1 and CDR2: SEHNR, FQNEAQ (reference sequence). The CDR3, as DNA: TGTGCCAGCAGCATTTCCGGGACAGGGGTCTATGGCTACACCTTC. Amino acid sequence: CASSISGTGVYGYTF.

This clone has a single count. The genes are TRBV5-1 and TRBJ2-7, with 8 bases aligning to TRBD2. V shed 4 bases and J 9 bases; nucleotides not matched to a gene: 3. Germline CDR1 reads SGHRS; CDR2 reads YFSETQ. The CDR3 extends over 11 amino acids. In nucleotides, the CDR3 is TGCGCCAGCAGCCGTCGGGAGGGGCAGTACTTC. Its protein is CASSRREGQYF.

This clone was seen more than once but under ten times. V gene TRBV9 combines with J gene TRBJ1-1, with D tentatively TRBD1 (5 bases). Germline CDR1 and CDR2: SGDLS and YYNGEE. The CDR3 sequence is 13 residues long. Trimming left V 1 base short and J 5 bases short, with 9 bases between. As DNA, the CDR3 is TGTGCCAGCAGCGTACAAGAGGGGACTGAAGCTTTCTTT. It yields the protein CASSVQEGTEAFF. Using reference TRBV9 and TRBJ1-1 for the parts outside the CDR3, the full variable domain is DSGVTQTPKHLITATGQRVTLRCSPRSGDLSVYWYQQSLDQGLQFLIQYYNGEERAKGNILERFSAQQFPDLHSELNLSSLELGDSALYFCASSVQEGTEAFFGQGTRLTVV.

This clone was seen a single time. This chain uses TRBV2 with TRBJ2-4; D is perhaps TRBD1 or TRBD2 (5 bases each). Germline V gene sequence: CDR1 SNHLY, CDR2 FYNNEI. The CDR3 has 16 residues. Trimming cost V 1 base and J 2 bases, with 12 bases left between them. The DNA of the CDR3 is TGTGCCAGCAGTGAAGACGAGGGGCGTCCCAAAAACATTCAGTACTTC. Encoded protein: CASSEDEGRPKNIQYF.

V usage is TRBV9 and J usage is TRBJ2-7, with 13 bases identical to TRBD2. The CDR3 has 18 amino acids. Trimming cost V 0 bases and J 5 bases; bases outside gene matches: 11. CDR1 SGDLS and CDR2 YYNGEE come from the germline V gene. As DNA, the CDR3 is TGTGCCAGCAGCGTAGGTGGACTAGCGGGAGAATTAGAGAACGAGCAGTACTTC. Translating it yields CASSVGGLAGELENEQYF.

This clone has a handful of counts. The chain links TRBV6-1 to TRBJ2-7; D perhaps matches TRBD2 (6 bases). The CDR3 contains 14 residues. Trimming shortened V by 3 bases and J by 3 bases, and 12 bases separated the two germline ends. Germline assignment: CDR1 MNHNS and CDR2 SASEGT. CDR3 sequence: CASSESGSIYEQYF. CDR3 DNA sequence: TGTGCCAGCAGTGAGAGCGGGTCGATCTACGAGCAGTACTTC.

The genes are TRBV19 and TRBJ1-1; 12 bases map to TRBD1. CDR1 and CDR2 from the germline V gene are LNHDA and SQIVND (reference sequence). The CDR3 totals 14 residues. J was trimmed by 6 bases and V by 5 bases; bases with no gene match: 4. CDR3 DNA: TGTGCCAGTAGTGAGGGACAGGGGGCCGCTGAAGCTTTCTTT. This translates into CASSEGQGAAEAFF. Variable domain in full (rest from reference TRBV19 and TRBJ1-1): DGGITQSPKYLFRKEGQNVTLSCEQNLNHDAMYWYRQDPGQGLRLIYYSQIVNDFQKGDIAEGYSVSREKKESFPLTVTSAQKNPTAFYLCASSEGQGAAEAFFGQGTRLTVV.

The V gene is TRBV27, the J gene TRBJ2-7, with 7 bases aligning to TRBD1. This CDR3 contains 14 residues. The germline V gene has CDR1 MNHEY and CDR2 SMNVEV (reference sequence). V gave up 1 base and J gave up 4 bases; unmatched junction bases: 4. The DNA of the CDR3 is TGTGCCAGCAGTTTATTAGGGACAGAGTACGAGCAGTACTTC. Amino acids: CASSLLGTEYEQYF.

V usage is TRBV6-5 and J usage is TRBJ2-3; D is undetermined. CDR1 MNHEY and CDR2 SVGAGI come from the germline V gene. CDR3 length: 11 amino acids. Trimming stripped 7 bases from V and 4 bases from J, with 6 bases between. This chain's CDR3 is CASTRADTQYF. The CDR3 DNA reads TGTGCCAGCACCCGGGCAGATACGCAGTATTTT.

V is TRBV2 and J is TRBJ2-7; TRBD1 or TRBD2 may be the D gene (6 bases each). CDR3 size: 14 residues. The germline gives CDR1 SNHLY, CDR2 FYNNEI. V was cut by 6 bases and J by 6 bases, with 18 bases left in between. The CDR3 sequence is CASRRGQGYLEQYF. The CDR3 DNA is TGTGCCAGCAGACGGGGGCAGGGGTATCTCGAGCAGTACTTC. The variable domain in full, with the rest retrieved from reference TRBV2 and TRBJ2-7, is EPEVTQTPSHQVTQMGQEVILRCVPISNHLYFYWYRQILGQKVEFLVSFYNNEISEKSEIFDDQFSVERPDGSNFTLKIRSTKLEDSAMYFCASRRGQGYLEQYFGPGTRLTVT.

The V gene is TRBV2, the J gene TRBJ1-1; TRBD1 agrees at 9 bases. V lost 6 bases to trimming and J lost 0 bases; unmatched junction nucleotides: 5. From germline, CDR1 is SNHLY and CDR2 FYNNEI. This CDR3 has 15 residues. The CDR3 DNA reads as TGTGCCAGCAGCGATGGGACAGGGTTGAACACTGAAGCTTTCTTT. Amino acids: CASSDGTGLNTEAFF.

V usage is TRBV2 and J usage is TRBJ2-3; D remains ambiguous. Germline CDR1 is SNHLY and CDR2 is FYNNEI. V was cut by 2 bases and J by 6 bases, with 6 bases left in between. The CDR3 has 12 residues. The CDR3 sequence: CASSERTDTQYF. In nucleotides, the CDR3 is TGTGCCAGCAGTGAAAGGACGGATACGCAGTATTTT.

This clone showed up just once. The chain is built from TRBV2 and TRBJ2-2; D might be TRBD1 (6 bases). CDR3 length equals 15 residues. Germline loops: CDR1 SNHLY, CDR2 FYNNEI. With 2 bases removed from V and 1 base from J, the gap between germline ends came to 8 bases. The CDR3 spells CASSEQGQNTGELFF. The CDR3 DNA sequence: TGTGCCAGCAGTGAACAGGGACAGAACACCGGGGAGCTGTTTTTT.

This sequence joins TRBV21-1 and TRBJ2-7; the D call TRBD2 from the table was never checked on the DNA. TRBV21-1 is marked as a pseudogene. The CDR3 extends over 15 amino acids. The DNA for the CDR3 is TGTGCCTGCAATCTCTACGACGGGACTATATACGAGCAGTACTTC. Protein: CACNLYDGTIYEQYF.

This chain links TRBV10-3 with TRBJ1-5, with D unclear. The CDR3 is made up of 17 amino acids. In germline, CDR1 is ENHRY, CDR2 SYGVKD. V lost 0 bases to trimming and J lost 4 bases, with 16 bases between them. The CDR3 DNA follows: TGTGCCATCAGTGAGTCGTGGAGGCAGTCACGGAATCAGCCCCAGCATTTT. It codes for CAISESWRQSRNQPQHF.